A selection of T cell receptor beta chains follows, all from one sample in a study of T cells in Graves' hyperthyroidism and ophthalmopathy. One entry per CDR3 protein results from TCRdb running MiXCR on the multiplex PCR reads. Altogether about 590,000 distinct CDR3 sequences are present, around a sixth being singletons, with the ten largest covering under 7.5%. Sample: blood. These receptor sequences come from a young woman with Graves' hyperthyroidism. The CDR3 runs from the conserved cysteine through the conserved F or W. Each record gives: J gene, clone size, V gene, CDR3 protein. A clone size is listed for some rows: how often the clone was seen (once, few, many), or a class if it is expanded.

TRBJ2-1 | many | TRBV12-3/TRBV12-4 | CASTLGLATEQFF
TRBJ2-7 | many | TRBV5-1 | CASSLEGISYEQYF
TRBJ2-5 | many | TRBV2 | CASSSGPSKTQYF
TRBJ1-1 | many | TRBV11-2 | CASSLAALKTPEAFF
TRBJ2-3 | many | TRBV3-1 | CASSTPWNTDTQYF
TRBJ2-1 | - | TRBV7-9 | CASSPPGLASNEQFF
TRBJ2-2 | many | TRBV12-3/TRBV12-4 | CASSFRGLGTGENTGELFF
TRBJ2-1 | many | TRBV5-1 | CASTSGSDEQFF
TRBJ2-7 | few | TRBV15 | CATSREASGPYEQYF
TRBJ2-1 | - | TRBV4-1 | CASSSGGMDNEQFF
TRBJ2-7 | - | TRBV20-1 | CSASPITRQISYEQYF
TRBJ2-1 | - | TRBV6-1 | CASSEGLASYNERFF
TRBJ2-1 | many | TRBV12-3/TRBV12-4 | CASRSLIGGTSGASSYNEQFF
TRBJ1-1 | many | TRBV7-2 | CASSLRDTPRYAEAFF
TRBJ2-2 | - | TRBV24-1 | CATSDSSTGNTGELFF
TRBJ1-2 | - | TRBV11-1 | CASSLWGGNYGYTF
TRBJ1-2 | - | TRBV19 | CASGGEANYGYTF
TRBJ1-5 | many | TRBV12-3/TRBV12-4 | CASSTWTREGQPQHF
TRBJ2-2 | few | TRBV6-6 | CASSYSGGDTGELFF
TRBJ2-1 | few | TRBV19 | CASSPFLTSGRTSGEQFF
TRBJ1-5 | few | TRBV15 | CATSNRGRGQPQHF
TRBJ2-3 | many | TRBV7-8 | CASSNPWGSNTQYF
TRBJ1-6 | many | TRBV5-1 | CASSLVGTDNSPLHF
TRBJ2-1 | - | TRBV4-2 | CASSQGLAGGHYNEQFF
TRBJ2-1 | many | TRBV30 | CAWSVGIWDEQFF
TRBJ2-3 | many | TRBV6-6 | CASSYGGRSTDTQYF
TRBJ2-2 | - | TRBV4-1 | CASSQDQSGIGELFF
TRBJ1-1 | many | TRBV19 | CASSETVNTEAFF
TRBJ2-3 | many | TRBV7-3 | CASSTSGSSDTQYF
TRBJ1-2 | few | TRBV7-9 | CASSPHGNGGYTF
TRBJ2-3 | many | TRBV5-1 | CASSLRTGYTDTQYF
TRBJ1-1 | many | TRBV30 | CAWTGGAGTEAFF
TRBJ2-3 | few | TRBV10-1 | CASSEHGRSFPSTDTQYF
TRBJ2-1 | few | TRBV7-9 | CASSQLSSGTYNEQFF
TRBJ1-5 | - | TRBV19 | CASSYDRVRQPQHF
TRBJ2-7 | few | TRBV7-9 | CASRSQSYEQYF
TRBJ2-5 | - | TRBV19 | CASSAGNRETQYF
TRBJ2-5 | few | TRBV24-1 | CATSEPAGVEETQYF
TRBJ1-4 | - | TRBV5-1 | CASSLENRGKEKLFF
TRBJ2-7 | many | TRBV6-2/TRBV6-3 | CASQTGRAYEQYF
TRBJ2-2 | many | TRBV5-1 | CASSVSDRNTGELFF
TRBJ2-7 | few | TRBV10-1 | CATGPNLYEQYF
TRBJ2-1 | few | TRBV10-3 | CAIEREGSYNEQFF
TRBJ2-7 | - | TRBV3-1 | CASSLSPGQGREEQYF
TRBJ2-7 | few | TRBV30 | CAWRDRYEQYF
TRBJ1-2 | few | TRBV24-1 | CATSDWNRGDYGYTF
TRBJ2-1 | few | TRBV7-6 | CASSLGRRATPTYSYNEQFF
TRBJ1-1 | many | TRBV30 | CAWSVNRGLKAFF
TRBJ2-1 | - | TRBV19 | CASSRTGRGGTQTTNEQFF
TRBJ2-2 | few | TRBV12-5 | CASGFIAGVLTGELFF
TRBJ2-1 | - | TRBV19 | CASNLGTSVFEQFF
TRBJ2-7 | - | TRBV2 | CASSAPGGDPYEQYF
TRBJ2-3 | many | TRBV3-1 | CASSQGAGSDTQYF
TRBJ2-4 | - | TRBV4-3 | CASSQGLPGLAKNIQYF
TRBJ2-5 | - | TRBV7-9 | CASSSTLQETQYF
TRBJ2-3 | - | TRBV5-1 | CASSVSDTQYF
TRBJ1-2 | many | TRBV3-1 | CASSQDQATGGYTF
TRBJ2-7 | many | TRBV12-3/TRBV12-4 | CASSPYSYEQYF
TRBJ2-2 | few | TRBV5-5 | CASSLFVRDTGELFF
TRBJ1-2 | many | TRBV7-2 | CASGLASLLGYTF